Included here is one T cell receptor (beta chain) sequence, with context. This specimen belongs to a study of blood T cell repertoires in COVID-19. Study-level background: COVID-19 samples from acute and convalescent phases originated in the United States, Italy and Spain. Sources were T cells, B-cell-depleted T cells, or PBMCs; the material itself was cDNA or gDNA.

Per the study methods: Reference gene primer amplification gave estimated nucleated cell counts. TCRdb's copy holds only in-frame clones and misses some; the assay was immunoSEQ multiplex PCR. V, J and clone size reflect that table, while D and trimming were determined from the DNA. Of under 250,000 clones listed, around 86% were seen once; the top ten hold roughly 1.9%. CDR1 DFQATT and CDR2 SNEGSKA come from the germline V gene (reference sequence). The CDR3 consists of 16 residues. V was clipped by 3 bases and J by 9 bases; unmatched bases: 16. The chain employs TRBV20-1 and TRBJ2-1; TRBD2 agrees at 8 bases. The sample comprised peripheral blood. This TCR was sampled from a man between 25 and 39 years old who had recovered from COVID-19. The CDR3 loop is CSASSARTSIIGEQFF. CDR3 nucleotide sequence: TGCAGTGCTAGTTCGGCCAGGACTAGCATTATCGGTGAGCAGTTCTTC.